The 27 T cell receptor beta chains below come from one sample, sequenced in a study of cytomegalovirus exposure and HLA in healthy donors. PCR was performed using 60 Vbeta and 13 Jbeta primers. The assay was immunoSEQ multiplex PCR, and TCRdb's table has in-frame clones only and misses some. The data contain 150,000 to 200,000 clones, more than 60% of them seen just once; the ten biggest clones take up approximately 1.5%. Sequenced sample: PBMCs. These receptors originate from a man in his late teens or twenties in good health and CMV-seronegative.

This clone occurred once. The V call is TRBV7-9, the J call TRBJ2-7; 7 nucleotides agree with TRBD1. The CDR3 has 13 residues. Germline trimming cut 5 bases from V and 3 bases from J; bases unmatched to any gene: 4. Looked up from germline, CDR1 is SEHNR and CDR2 is FQNEAQ (reference sequence). This CDR3 reads CASSPGQVYEQYF. DNA of the CDR3: TGTGCCAGCAGCCCCGGACAGGTCTACGAGCAGTACTTC.

About this clone itself: One junction end disagrees with the germline gene, perhaps due to a read error. The chain is built from TRBV11-3 and TRBJ2-7, with 14 bases that match TRBD2. The length of the CDR3 is 16 residues. The germline CDR1 and CDR2 sequences are SGHNT and YENEEA. The CDR3 DNA reads TGTGCCAGCAGCCCACGACTAGCGGGAGGGTTACGGGAGCGGTACTTC. Protein product: CASSPRLAGGLRERYF.

CDR3 protein: CASNRYNEQFF. CDR3 nucleotides: TGTGCCAGTAATAGATACAATGAGCAGTTCTTC. This chain connects TRBV19 to TRBJ2-1, with D uncertain. Germline V gives CDR1 LNHDA, CDR2 SQIVND (reference sequence). V dropped 7 bases and J dropped 4 bases, with 5 bases sitting between them. CDR3 length: 11 residues.

This clone was counted only a few times. V usage is TRBV15 and J usage is TRBJ2-2; D call uncertain. Germline V gives CDR1 LNHNV, CDR2 YYDKDF (reference sequence). The CDR3 contains 17 residues. V dropped 1 base and J dropped 0 bases, with 12 bases sitting between them. The CDR3 loop reads CATSRGPPKTNTGELFF. In DNA, the CDR3 is TGTGCCACCAGCAGAGGGCCTCCCAAGACGAACACCGGGGAGCTGTTTTTT.

V is TRBV28 and J is TRBJ1-5, with D hard to call. CDR1 is MDHEN, CDR2 SYDVKM, per germline. The CDR3 has 16 residues. V was trimmed by 2 bases and J by 0 bases, leaving 11 bases between them. CDR3 loop: CASSLIQPDSNQPQHF. Here the CDR3 DNA reads TGTGCCAGCAGTTTAATACAGCCAGATAGCAATCAGCCCCAGCATTTT.

This sequence joins TRBV27 and TRBJ2-2, with 8 bases that match TRBD1. The CDR3 contains 15 residues. Germline CDR1 and CDR2: MNHEY and SMNVEV (reference sequence). V lost 5 bases to trimming and J lost 6 bases; unmatched junction nucleotides: 8. Here the CDR3 reads CASSGQGSRAGELFF. The CDR3 nucleotides are TGTGCCAGCAGTGGACAGGGTAGTAGGGCCGGGGAGCTGTTTTTT.

This chain links TRBV25-1 with TRBJ1-2; D is possibly TRBD1 (6 bases). Germline V gives CDR1 MGHDK, CDR2 SYGVNS. V was trimmed by 0 bases and J by 8 bases, leaving 16 bases between them. The CDR3 extends over 15 amino acids. The CDR3 loop reads CASSEYKTGRVGYTF. The CDR3 nucleotides are TGTGCCAGCAGTGAATACAAAACAGGGAGGGTCGGCTACACCTTC.

The rearrangement uses TRBV30 and TRBJ1-4; D possibly corresponds to TRBD1 (6 bases). This CDR3 contains 15 residues. The V and J ends lost 8 bases and 7 bases respectively, with 23 bases between them. Germline V lookup: CDR1 GTSNPN, CDR2 SVGIG (reference sequence). This chain's CDR3 is CAAKSPDRSGEKLFF. The CDR3 DNA reads as TGTGCCGCCAAATCCCCCGACAGGAGCGGTGAAAAACTGTTTTTT.

The chain has TRBV6-1 and TRBJ1-6; D possibly corresponds to TRBD1 (5 bases). Germline values: CDR1 MNHNS, CDR2 SASEGT. V was clipped by 3 bases and J by 10 bases, with 13 bases between them. The CDR3 has 14 residues. CDR3 loop: CASSDTQGWSPLHF. The CDR3 bases are TGTGCCAGCAGTGACACGCAGGGATGGTCACCCCTCCACTTT.

The chain recombines TRBV19 with TRBJ1-6; 8 positions agree with TRBD1. The CDR3 sequence is 15 residues long. The germline gives CDR1 LNHDA, CDR2 SQIVND (reference sequence). V shed 3 bases and J 10 bases; nucleotides not matched to a gene: 8. The CDR3 is CASSIYPGGESPLHF. CDR3 nucleotides: TGTGCCAGTAGTATCTACCCAGGGGGCGAATCACCCCTCCACTTT. Using reference TRBV19 and TRBJ1-6 for the parts outside the CDR3, the full variable domain is DGGITQSPKYLFRKEGQNVTLSCEQNLNHDAMYWYRQDPGQGLRLIYYSQIVNDFQKGDIAEGYSVSREKKESFPLTVTSAQKNPTAFYLCASSIYPGGESPLHFGNGTRLTVT.

The rearrangement links TRBV27 to TRBJ1-2; 7 bases match TRBD1. Germline V gene data show CDR1 as MNHEY and CDR2 as SMNVEV (reference sequence). V lost 4 bases and J lost 2; bases outside the gene matches: 13. This CDR3 comprises 17 residues. The CDR3 coding sequence is TGTGCCAGCAGTTCCCCCGCCCGACAGGGTCGGAACTATGGCTACACCTTC. This codes for CASSSPARQGRNYGYTF.

CDR3 sequence (DNA): TGTGCCTGGAGTTTGATGGGGGACAGTAATTCACCCCTCCACTTT. Its translation: CAWSLMGDSNSPLHF. The J gene is TRBJ1-6, the V gene TRBV30, with 7 nucleotides matching TRBD1. V shed 2 bases and J 6 bases; nucleotides not matched to a gene: 7. This CDR3 is 15 amino acids long. Germline values: CDR1 GTSNPN, CDR2 SVGIG (reference sequence).

The J gene is TRBJ2-1, the V gene TRBV27; TRBD2 matches 10 bases. The CDR3 is made up of 16 amino acids. Germline CDR1 reads MNHEY; CDR2 reads SMNVEV (reference sequence). Trimming cost V 0 bases and J 7 bases; bases outside gene matches: 6. Here the CDR3 reads CASSLSASGSVNEQFF. Written as DNA, the CDR3 is TGTGCCAGCAGTTTATCGGCTAGCGGGAGCGTTAATGAGCAGTTCTTC.

This chain links TRBV6-6 with TRBJ1-1, with D perhaps matching TRBD1 (6 bases). The germline V gene encodes CDR1 MNHNY and CDR2 SVGAGI (reference sequence). V was clipped by 4 bases and J by 3 bases, with 12 bases between them. This CDR3 has 14 amino acids. CDR3 region: CASSWAGADTEAFF. The CDR3 nucleotides are TGTGCCAGCAGTTGGGCAGGGGCGGACACTGAAGCTTTCTTT.

The DNA of the CDR3 is TGTGCCAGCAGCCAAAGGTGGGCTCTCCCCACCGGGGAGCTGTTTTTT. Its protein product is CASSQRWALPTGELFF. The rearrangement uses TRBV7-2 and TRBJ2-2, with no clear D. Germline V lookup: CDR1 SGHTA, CDR2 FQGNSA. The CDR3 has 16 residues. With 5 bases removed from V and 4 bases from J, the gap between germline ends came to 17 bases.

The V and J genes are TRBV30 and TRBJ2-3; D is uncertain. The germline V and J ends were trimmed by 1 base and 7 bases, with 6 bases remaining between them. Germline loops: CDR1 GTSNPN, CDR2 SVGIG (reference sequence). CDR3 length: 11 residues. CDR3 DNA sequence: TGTGCCTGGAGTGACCCTAATACGCAGTATTTT. Its translation: CAWSDPNTQYF.

There are a few counts of this clone. The gene calls are TRBV6-6 and TRBJ1-1; a possible D gene is TRBD1 (5 bases). Germline loops: CDR1 MNHNY, CDR2 SVGAGI (reference sequence). This CDR3 comprises 13 residues. V lost 5 bases and J lost 1, with 8 bases in between. This chain's CDR3 is CASSLTGNTEAFF. CDR3 nucleotides: TGTGCCAGCAGTCTCACAGGGAACACTGAAGCTTTCTTT.

CDR3 sequence: CASSSLAGGTQETQYF. CDR3 DNA sequence: TGTGCCAGCAGCTCCTTAGCGGGGGGTACGCAAGAGACCCAGTACTTC. The genes are TRBV7-2 and TRBJ2-5, with TRBD2 matching over 10 bases. The J segment lost 2 bases and the V segment lost 4 bases, leaving 7 bases of the junction unmatched. Germline CDR1 SGHTA, CDR2 FQGNSA. This CDR3 has 16 amino acids.

This chain connects TRBV29-1 to TRBJ2-3, with a tentative D call TRBD2 (6 bases). From germline, CDR1 is SQVTM and CDR2 ANQGSEA. CDR3 length: 14 residues. The V end was cut by 3 bases, the J end by 4 bases, with 14 bases between. This CDR3 is CSVERGNSADTQYF. CDR3 DNA: TGCAGCGTTGAGCGGGGCAATAGTGCAGATACGCAGTATTTT.

V and J are TRBV18 and TRBJ2-2, with 8 bases that match TRBD1. Germline V gene data show CDR1 as KGHSH and CDR2 as LQKENI. This CDR3 region has 16 residues. The ends lost 0 bases at V and 3 bases at J; junction bases unmatched: 3. Here the CDR3 DNA reads TGTGCCAGCTCACCACCGACAGGGGAGGACACCGGGGAGCTGTTTTTT. Translated, it gives CASSPPTGEDTGELFF.

This chain links TRBV7-8 with TRBJ1-5; D unresolved. V was cut by 1 base and J by 4 bases, with 11 bases left in between. Germline V gene sequence: CDR1 SGHVS, CDR2 FQNEAQ. The CDR3 has 15 amino acids. The CDR3 region is CASSLVGAGNQPQHF. CDR3 DNA: TGTGCCAGCAGCTTAGTAGGTGCGGGAAATCAGCCCCAGCATTTT.

The genes are TRBV18 and TRBJ1-1; 8 nucleotides agree with TRBD1. This CDR3 region has 16 residues. Germline assignment: CDR1 KGHSH and CDR2 LQKENI. V shed 3 bases and J 6 bases; nucleotides not matched to a gene: 12. The CDR3 coding sequence is TGTGCCAGCTCACCGTACAAACAGGGGGGTTTGTCTGAAGCTTTCTTT. It encodes CASSPYKQGGLSEAFF.

The chain uses TRBV21-1 and TRBJ1-3; the table assigns TRBD1, which was not confirmed against the DNA. TRBV21-1 is a pseudogene locus. CDR3 length equals 15 residues. In DNA form, the CDR3 reads TGTGCCAGCAGCAAAGGGACGGACAGGGGTAACACCATATATTTT. As protein: CASSKGTDRGNTIYF.

The J gene is TRBJ1-4, the V gene TRBV6-5; maybe TRBD1 (5 bases). This CDR3 is 15 amino acids long. CDR1 is MNHEY, CDR2 SVGAGI, per germline. V was cut by 6 bases and J by 8 bases, with 19 bases left in between. CDR3 in amino acids: CASRAPRVGYEKLFF. CDR3 nucleotide sequence: TGTGCCAGCAGGGCTCCCAGGGTAGGATACGAAAAACTGTTTTTT.

The rearrangement joins TRBV6-6 to TRBJ1-5, with 7 bases fitting TRBD1. The J segment lost 7 bases and the V segment lost 4 bases, leaving 4 bases of the junction unmatched. The CDR3 sequence is 13 residues long. Looked up from germline, CDR1 is MNHNY and CDR2 is SVGAGI (reference sequence). For the CDR3, the DNA is TGTGCCAGCAGTTTACAGGGGAGGCAGCCCCAGCATTTT. This sequence encodes CASSLQGRQPQHF.

The chain has TRBV7-2 and TRBJ2-7, with TRBD2 matching 10 bases. Trimming at V came to 5 bases and at J to 2 bases, leaving 3 bases not matched to a gene. This CDR3 region has 14 residues. Germline V CDR1 and CDR2: SGHTA, FQGNSA. DNA for the CDR3: TGTGCCAGCAGCAGGACTAGCGGCACCTACGAGCAGTACTTC. It is translated as CASSRTSGTYEQYF.

V usage is TRBV11-2 and J usage is TRBJ1-1, with 8 bases lining up with TRBD1. With 5 bases clipped from V and 3 bases from J, the junction kept 2 bases outside the gene matches. Per germline, CDR1 SGHAT and CDR2 FQNNGV. The CDR3 is 13 residues long. The CDR3 loop reads CASSKDRDTEAFF. The CDR3 DNA reads as TGTGCCAGCAGCAAGGACAGGGACACTGAAGCTTTCTTT.